The T cell receptor beta chain under discussion was sequenced for a study of CD8+ T cells in alopecia areata. About the study: Twice daily, treated patients received 5 to 10 mg of oral tofacitinib. Tofacitinib was given for 6 to 18 months, then stopped for 6 months.

RNA was isolated and reverse transcribed to cDNA, the sequencing template. Generated by immunoSEQ multiplex PCR, the TCRdb table keeps only in-frame clones and is missing some. Of over 150,000 clones listed, roughly 65% are singletons. Trimming removed 2 bases from V and 6 bases from J, with 17 bases in between. There are 15 residues in the CDR3. CDR1 SGHNT and CDR2 YYREEE come from the germline V gene (reference sequence). The chain joins TRBV5-4 to TRBJ1-2; maybe TRBD1 (5 bases). This specimen consisted of CD4+ T cells sorted from blood, obtained at week 0. This TCR was sampled from a human donor with alopecia areata. The CDR3 DNA reads TGTGCCAGCAGCTTCGACGGACAAGGTTTGGATGGCTACACCTTC. Translating it yields CASSFDGQGLDGYTF.